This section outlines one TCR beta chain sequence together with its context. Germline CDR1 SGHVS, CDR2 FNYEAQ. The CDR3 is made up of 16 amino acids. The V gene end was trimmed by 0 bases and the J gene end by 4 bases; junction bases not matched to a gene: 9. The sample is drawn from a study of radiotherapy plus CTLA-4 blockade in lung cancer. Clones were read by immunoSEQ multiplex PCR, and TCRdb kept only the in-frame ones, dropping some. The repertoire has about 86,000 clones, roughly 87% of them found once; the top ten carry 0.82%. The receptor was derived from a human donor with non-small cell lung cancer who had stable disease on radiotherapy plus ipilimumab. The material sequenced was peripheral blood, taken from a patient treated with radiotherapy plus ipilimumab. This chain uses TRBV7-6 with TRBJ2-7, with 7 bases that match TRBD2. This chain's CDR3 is CASSLASGFRNYEQYF. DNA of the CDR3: TGTGCCAGCAGCTTAGCTAGCGGGTTCCGAAATTACGAGCAGTACTTC.